The rows below give T cell receptor beta chains drawn from one sample of a study of cytomegalovirus exposure and HLA in healthy donors. Only in-frame clones appear in the TCRdb table, and some are missing; sequencing was by immunoSEQ multiplex PCR. The sample contains 160,000 or so clones, roughly four fifths of which appear only once. The sequenced sample was PBMCs. These receptors were collected from a man aged 50 to 60 in good health and CMV-seropositive. Both conserved end residues are part of each CDR3. The D gene is left open where the match is weak. Only part of the rows carry a size: once, few, many, or a class if the clone is expanded.

>-|TRBD1|TRBJ1-5|TRBV19|14
CASSTDRGYQPQHF
TGTGCCAGTAGTACAGACAGGGGATATCAGCCCCAGCATTTT
>-|TRBD2|TRBJ2-3|TRBV12-5|15
CASGLGAGGTDTQYF
TGTGCTAGTGGTTTGGGTGCGGGGGGCACAGATACGCAGTATTTT
>-|-|TRBJ2-2|TRBV18|15
CASSPQTENTGELFF
TGTGCCAGCTCACCACAGACAGAGAACACCGGGGAGCTGTTTTTT
>-|TRBD1|TRBJ2-7|TRBV19|13
CASAATGSYEQYF
TGTGCCAGTGCCGCGACAGGGTCCTACGAGCAGTACTTC
>-|TRBD1|TRBJ2-7|TRBV19|14
CATQDREVPYEQYF
TGTGCCACTCAAGACAGGGAAGTCCCCTACGAGCAGTACTTC
>-|-|TRBJ2-2|TRBV5-1|15
CASSLSTPGTGELFF
TGCGCCAGCAGCCTTTCGACGCCGGGCACCGGGGAGCTGTTTTTT
>-|TRBD2|TRBJ2-1|TRBV10-3|17
CAISEPQLAGETNEQFF
TGTGCCATCAGTGAGCCCCAACTAGCGGGAGAGACCAATGAGCAGTTCTTC
>-|TRBD2|TRBJ2-1|TRBV9|17
CASSAPSGGALNNEQFF
TGTGCCAGCAGCGCCCCTAGCGGGGGAGCCCTAAACAATGAGCAGTTCTTC
>-|-|TRBJ1-3|TRBV6-1|15
CASRSTGISGNTIYF
TGTGCCAGCAGGTCGACAGGTATCTCTGGAAACACCATATATTTT
>-|-|TRBJ2-7|TRBV18|15
CASSPPAGISYEQYF
TGTGCCAGCTCACCACCGGCGGGAATCTCCTACGAGCAGTACTTC
>-|-|TRBJ2-5|TRBV9|17
CASSPGVETIGVETQYF
TGTGCCAGCAGCCCAGGGGTTGAGACTATTGGGGTCGAGACCCAGTACTTC
>once|-|TRBJ1-1|TRBV9|17
CASSVVLDFQSNTEAFF
TGTGCCAGCAGCGTAGTATTAGACTTCCAGTCGAACACTGAAGCTTTCTTT
>-|-|TRBJ2-7|TRBV13|16
CASSLGRSGGTYEQYF
TGTGCCAGCAGCTTAGGCCGGTCAGGGGGGACCTACGAGCAGTACTTC
>-|TRBD1|TRBJ2-5|TRBV5-4|14
CASRVQGAGETQYF
TGTGCCAGCAGGGTACAGGGGGCAGGGGAGACCCAGTACTTC
>-|-|TRBJ2-4|TRBV7-2|14
CASSSPPAKNIQYF
TGTGCCAGCAGCTCCCCTCCAGCCAAAAACATTCAGTACTTC
>-|-|TRBJ2-6|TRBV7-6|18
CASSRRGGMGRGANVLTF
TGTGCCAGCAGCCGCAGGGGTGGAATGGGAAGGGGGGCCAACGTCCTGACTTTC
>-|TRBD1|TRBJ1-6|TRBV4-2|18
CASSQKKGAGSYNSPLHF
TGTGCCAGCAGCCAAAAAAAGGGGGCAGGGTCTTATAATTCACCCCTCCACTTT
>-|-|TRBJ1-2|TRBV9|15
CASSSHPGTIEGYTF
TGTGCCAGCAGCTCCCACCCAGGTACGATCGAAGGCTACACCTTC
>-|TRBD1|TRBJ1-5|TRBV6-5|15
CASRAGQGQGQPQHF
TGTGCCAGCAGGGCGGGACAGGGACAGGGACAGCCCCAGCATTTT
>once|TRBD2|TRBJ2-1|TRBV2|15
CASMRGLAGAKRQFF
TGTGCCAGCATGAGGGGGCTAGCGGGGGCCAAGAGGCAGTTCTTC
>-|TRBD1|TRBJ1-3|TRBV4-1|15
CASSPTGTAGNTIYF
TGCGCCAGCAGCCCGACAGGGACAGCTGGAAACACCATATATTTT
>-|TRBD1|TRBJ1-2|TRBV2|15
CASSIRGQGAYGYTF
TGTGCCAGCAGTATCCGGGGCCAGGGGGCTTATGGCTACACCTTC
>-|TRBD2|TRBJ2-1|TRBV27|17
CASKRLAGGPEYNEQFF
TGTGCCAGCAAAAGACTAGCGGGAGGGCCGGAGTACAATGAGCAGTTCTTC
>-|-|TRBJ1-2|TRBV6-5|14
CASSYRSQRAGYTF
TGTGCCAGCAGTTATCGGAGTCAAAGAGCTGGCTACACCTTC
>-|TRBD1|TRBJ2-7|TRBV7-9|15
CASSPDRGTNYEQYF
TGTGCCAGCAGCCCGGACAGGGGAACTAACTACGAGCAGTACTTC
>-|-|TRBJ1-4|TRBV19|16
CASSIVGRSTNEKLFF
TGTGCCAGTAGTATAGTGGGCCGATCAACTAATGAAAAACTGTTTTTT
>few|TRBD2|TRBJ2-3|TRBV19|17
CASTKGTSGGYTDTQYF
TGTGCCAGTACCAAGGGGACTAGCGGGGGATACACAGATACGCAGTATTTT
>-|TRBD1|TRBJ1-4|TRBV27|18
CASSLPPREGATNEKLFF
TGTGCCAGCAGTTTACCCCCCCGCGAGGGGGCGACTAATGAAAAACTGTTTTTT
>-|TRBD1|TRBJ1-3|TRBV18|15
CASSPGTGAYNTIYF
TGTGCCAGCTCACCCGGCACAGGGGCGTATAACACCATATATTTT
>-|TRBD1|TRBJ1-2|TRBV28|14
CASKEGTGGYGYTF
TGTGCCAGCAAAGAGGGGACAGGGGGATATGGCTACACCTTC
>-|-|TRBJ1-5|TRBV7-2|13
CASSLEPNQPQHF
TGTGCCAGCAGCTTAGAGCCTAATCAGCCCCAGCATTTT
>-|TRBD2|TRBJ2-3|TRBV5-6|16
CASSLGLAASTDTQYF
TGTGCCAGCAGCTTGGGACTAGCGGCTAGCACAGATACGCAGTATTTT
>-|TRBD1|TRBJ2-5|TRBV14|14
CASSQGNPGQGANF
TGTGCCAGCAGCCAAGGAAACCCGGGACAGGGTGCGAACTTC
>-|-|TRBJ1-2|TRBV6-5|12
CASSYSGGPHTF
TGTGCCAGCAGTTACTCGGGAGGGCCTCACACCTTC
>-|TRBD2|TRBJ2-5|TRBV13|15
CASSLGAGVKETQYF
TGTGCCAGCAGCTTAGGAGCGGGAGTAAAGGAGACCCAGTACTTC
>-|TRBD1|TRBJ1-3|TRBV7-9|17
CASRIPAGDRGSNTIYF
TGTGCCAGCAGAATACCCGCAGGGGACAGGGGATCAAACACCATATATTTT
>-|TRBD1|TRBJ2-7|TRBV5-4|15
CASSLRDRGGGEQYF
TGTGCCAGCAGCTTAAGGGACAGGGGCGGAGGAGAGCAGTACTTC
>-|-|TRBJ2-2|TRBV28|15
CASSYGGLVTGELFF
TGTGCCAGCAGTTACGGGGGGCTCGTTACCGGGGAGCTGTTTTTT
>-|TRBD1|TRBJ2-7|TRBV19|15
CASSIRRGPSYEQYF
TGTGCCAGTAGTATACGTAGGGGGCCCTCCTACGAGCAGTACTTC
>few|TRBD1|TRBJ1-5|TRBV2|19
CASSGGGTGGSGGNQPQHF
TGTGCCAGCAGCGGGGGGGGGACAGGGGGTTCCGGTGGCAATCAGCCCCAGCATTTT
>-|TRBD2|TRBJ2-2|TRBV5-1|17
CASSLGAGGRGTGELFF
TGCGCCAGCAGCTTGGGGGCGGGAGGCCGCGGCACCGGGGAGCTGTTTTTT
>-|-|TRBJ1-1|TRBV6-1|12
CASRTGNTEAFF
TGTGCCAGCAGGACAGGGAACACTGAAGCTTTCTTT
>-|-|TRBJ1-2|TRBV9|12
CASSRGGYGYTF
TGTGCCAGCAGCAGGGGGGGCTATGGCTACACCTTC
>-|TRBD1|TRBJ2-2|TRBV18|13
CASSPQGAGELFF
TGTGCCAGCTCACCGCAGGGGGCCGGGGAGCTGTTTTTT
>-|TRBD1|TRBJ1-1|TRBV4-3|17
CASSHLWTGFQNTEAFF
TGCGCCAGCAGCCATCTCTGGACAGGGTTTCAGAACACTGAAGCTTTCTTT
>-|-|TRBJ2-1|TRBV29-1|12
CSVGGSWNEQFF
TGCAGCGTTGGAGGGAGCTGGAATGAGCAGTTCTTC
>-|-|TRBJ2-3|TRBV28|12
CASRRGLGTQYF
TGTGCCAGTCGCCGGGGGTTAGGTACGCAGTATTTT
>-|TRBD1|TRBJ1-2|TRBV9|14
CASSSGQGSYGYTF
TGTGCCAGCAGCTCAGGACAGGGGAGCTATGGCTACACCTTC
>once|-|TRBJ2-5|TRBV6-1|13
CASNRRGKETQYF
TGTGCCAGCAATCGCAGGGGTAAGGAGACCCAGTACTTC
>-|-|TRBJ1-6|TRBV2|13
CASSVREQSPLHF
TGTGCCAGCAGTGTCCGGGAGCAATCACCCCTCCACTTT
>-|-|TRBJ2-2|TRBV4-1|15
CASSQGGGDTGELFF
TGCGCCAGCAGCCAAGGTGGAGGGGACACCGGGGAGCTGTTTTTT
>few|TRBD1|TRBJ1-1|TRBV6-1|15
CASKLNRGSFTEAFF
TGTGCCAGCAAATTAAACAGGGGTTCATTTACTGAAGCTTTCTTT
>-|-|TRBJ1-2|TRBV5-6|14
CASSLGRTPTPYTF
TGTGCCAGCAGCTTGGGGCGGACACCTACTCCCTACACCTTC
>-|-|TRBJ1-2|TRBV25-1|15
CASSLSGHLSYGYTF
TGTGCCAGCAGTCTCTCGGGACACTTAAGCTATGGCTACACCTTC
>-|TRBD1|TRBJ2-3|TRBV6-1|15
CASSDAGGGTDTQYF
TGTGCCAGCAGTGATGCAGGGGGAGGCACAGATACGCAGTATTTT
>-|-|TRBJ2-7|TRBV15|18
CATSRLTRTAQDSYEQYF
TGTGCCACCAGCAGGTTGACCCGGACAGCGCAGGATTCCTACGAGCAGTACTTC
>-|-|TRBJ2-1|TRBV2|15
CASFERSSSYNEQFF
TGTGCCAGCTTCGAGAGGTCGAGCTCCTACAATGAGCAGTTCTTC
>-|-|TRBJ2-3|TRBV13|18
CASSFRGRATPLGATQYF
TGTGCCAGCAGCTTTAGGGGGAGGGCCACCCCGCTAGGTGCTACGCAGTATTTT
>-|TRBD1|TRBJ1-2|TRBV5-6|15
CASSLVAGGYYGYTF
TGTGCCAGCAGCTTGGTGGCAGGGGGTTACTATGGCTACACCTTC
>once|-|TRBJ2-7|TRBV21-1|16
CASSYRLAGESYEQYF
TGTGCCAGCAGCTACCGACTAGCGGGAGAATCCTACGAGCAGTACTTC